The rows below give T cell receptor beta chains drawn from one sample of a study of glioma-infiltrating T cells. TCRdb fed the multiplex PCR reads into MiXCR, producing one record per CDR3 protein. The table shows 45,000 or so distinct CDR3 sequences, with about a fifth occurring only once. Sequenced input: glioma tissue, nonneoplastic brain tissue, or PBMCs (not recorded which). The receptors come from a human donor with low-grade glioma or glioblastoma, undergoing nonglioma brain surgery, or in good health (not recorded which). CDR3s include the opening cysteine and the closing phenylalanine or tryptophan. Each record gives: clone size, D gene, V gene, J gene, CDR3 DNA, CDR3 protein. A D gene is named only where the DNA matches it firmly. Not all rows give a size; the values are once, few, many and, for expanded clones, a class.

>many|-|TRBV7-2|TRBJ2-6
TGTGCCAGCAGCTTTTGGTCCCCTGGGGCCAACGTCCTGACTTTC
CASSFWSPGANVLTF
>many|TRBD1|TRBV12-3/TRBV12-4|TRBJ1-2
TGTGCCAGCAGTTTGGACAGGGCGAATGGCTACACCTTC
CASSLDRANGYTF
>-|-|TRBV12-3/TRBV12-4|TRBJ2-5
TGTGCCAGCATTCCTCCTCTCCCAGAAGAGACCCAGTACTTC
CASIPPLPEETQYF
>few|TRBD1|TRBV19|TRBJ1-4
TGTGCCAGTTCAGGTGCAGGGGGCGTGAATGAAAAACTGTTTTTT
CASSGAGGVNEKLFF
>few|TRBD1|TRBV5-1|TRBJ2-2
TGCGCCAGCAGCTTGGATGGCGTAGGGGGCAAATTCAGAGGGGAGCTGTTTTTT
CASSLDGVGGKFRGELFF
>many|-|TRBV4-1|TRBJ2-3
TGCGCCAGCAGCCAAGTTATGGCAGGGCCCACAGATACGCAGTATTTT
CASSQVMAGPTDTQYF
>few|-|TRBV29-1|TRBJ2-1
TGCAGCGTTGAAGGGGGAGCTCTATATGAGCAGTTCTTC
CSVEGGALYEQFF
>many|TRBD1|TRBV19|TRBJ1-5
TGTGCCAGTAGTATCCCCGCCGGACAGGGGAATCAGCCCCAGCATTTT
CASSIPAGQGNQPQHF
>-|-|TRBV11-1|TRBJ2-1
TGTGCCAGCAGCTCCCTACGTAGCTCCTACAAGGAGCAGTTCTTC
CASSSLRSSYKEQFF
>many|-|TRBV2|TRBJ2-1
TGTGCCGTCCAAGCGGCCAGCTCCTACAATGAGCAGTTCTTC
CAVQAASSYNEQFF
>many|TRBD2|TRBV24-1|TRBJ2-1
TGTGCCACCAGTGAGGAAGCGGGGGAGCAGTTCTTC
CATSEEAGEQFF
>few|-|TRBV12-3/TRBV12-4|TRBJ2-2
TGTGCCAGCAGTTTGTGGTTCGAGGTACGACGGGATTTGGGGGAAGGAGGCACCGGGGAGCTGTTTTTT
CASSLWFEVRRDLGEGGTGELFF
>-|-|TRBV5-1|TRBJ2-7
TGCGCCAGCAGCGCCGACAGCTCCTACGAGCAGTACTTC
CASSADSSYEQYF
>few|TRBD2|TRBV7-3|TRBJ2-1
TGTGCCAGCAGCTTATTCCCCCTAGCGGGGGCCTTCAATGAGCAGTTCTTC
CASSLFPLAGAFNEQFF
>many|-|TRBV2|TRBJ1-5
TGTGCCAGCAGTGAAGAAGGGGCAGTCAATCAGCCCCAGCATTTT
CASSEEGAVNQPQHF
>many|-|TRBV2|TRBJ1-5
TGTGCCAGCAGTGATAGCGGACCCTATCAGCCCCAGCATTTT
CASSDSGPYQPQHF
>-|-|TRBV29-1|TRBJ2-3
TGCAGCGTTGAAGGGGGGGGACAGCCAGATACGCAGTATTTT
CSVEGGGQPDTQYF
>many|TRBD2|TRBV20-1|TRBJ2-3
TGCAGTGCTAGTGTTGGTAGCGGGAGTGGGCAGTATTTT
CSASVGSGSGQYF
>-|-|TRBV5-4|TRBJ2-2
TGTGCCAGCAGCTGGAGCACCGGGGAGCTGTTTTTT
CASSWSTGELFF
>few|-|TRBV29-1|TRBJ1-2
TGCAGCGTTGAAAGCAGGGACGATGGCTACACCTTC
CSVESRDDGYTF
>many|-|TRBV20-1|TRBJ2-7
TGCAGTGCGGAGGGAGGTAGCGCCACCTACGAGCAGTACTTC
CSAEGGSATYEQYF
>once|-|TRBV5-1|TRBJ2-7
TGCGCCAGCAGCTTGGATACAGCGTACCACGAGCAGCACTTC
CASSLDTAYHEQHF
>many|-|TRBV7-6|TRBJ2-1
TGTGCCAGCAGCCCCGGGACAACCTACAATGAGCAGTTCTTC
CASSPGTTYNEQFF
>-|-|TRBV7-9|TRBJ2-3
TGTGCCAGCAGCGTTGGACTGTATAGCACAGATACGCAGTATTTT
CASSVGLYSTDTQYF
>many|-|TRBV27|TRBJ2-7
TGTGCCAGCAGTTTTGGCAGGGGGGGATACGAGCAGTACTTC
CASSFGRGGYEQYF
>-|-|TRBV12-3/TRBV12-4|TRBJ2-1
TGTGCCAGCAGTTGGGGCCACAATGAGCAGTTCTTC
CASSWGHNEQFF
>many|TRBD1|TRBV11-2|TRBJ2-7
TGTGCCAGCAGCGCCCCGACAGGGAAGTACTACGAGCAGTACTTC
CASSAPTGKYYEQYF